These 26 T cell receptor beta chains share one sample of origin, sequenced in a study of Tregs in tolerant kidney transplant recipients. Recipients received nonmyeloablative bone marrow transplants from related graft donors, with transient mixed chimerism. The method was immunoSEQ multiplex PCR; TCRdb's version includes in-frame clones alone and lacks a portion of them. In total, the table holds some 30,000 clones. The sample was CD4+ T cells from blood (PBMCs), taken 24 months after the transplant. The source of these receptors is a human patient who received a combined kidney and bone marrow transplant. Among the T cells, some may be from the graft donor.

Comment on this clone: The read stops 3 residues short of the end of the CDR3; the missing end is completed from the germline J gene. The gene calls are TRBV7-9 and TRBJ1-2, with D possibly TRBD1 on 6 matching bases. Between the trimmed V and J ends, which lost 0 bases and 2 bases, there was a span of 10 bases. The CDR3 length is 15 residues. In germline, CDR1 is SEHNR, CDR2 FQNEAQ (reference sequence). CDR3 DNA, as far as it was read: TGTGCCAGCAGCTTAGCAACGGACAGAAACTATGGC. This encodes CASSLATDRNYG. The CDR3 reads in full as CASSLATDRNYGYTF.

With regard to this clone: The missing CDR3 end, 3 residues past where the read stops, is filled in from the germline J gene. The chain joins TRBV29-1 to TRBJ2-3, with TRBD2 matching over 10 bases. This CDR3 has 14 residues. The germline CDR1 and CDR2 sequences are SQVTM and ANQGSEA. With V trimmed by 5 bases and J by 3 bases, 5 bases remained unmatched. CDR3 bases read: TGCAGCGTTCGAAAAGCGGGAGGGACAGATACG. It is translated as CSVRKAGGTDT. The whole CDR3 protein is CSVRKAGGTDTQYF.

The CDR3 bases that were read are TGCGCCAGCAGCAACAGGGTGATCGGGGAG. This gives the protein CASSNRVIGE. From start to end, the CDR3 is CASSNRVIGELFF. This chain links TRBV10-1 with TRBJ2-2; D possibly corresponds to TRBD1 (6 bases). The read terminates 3 residues ahead of where the CDR3 ends, so the germline J gene completes it. Germline CDR1 reads WNHNN; CDR2 reads SYGVQD (reference sequence). The CDR3 is 13 residues long. The ends were cut back, 6 bases at V and 7 bases at J, with 12 bases in the middle.

Remarks on this clone: The read falls 3 residues short of the CDR3 end, and the missing part is taken from the germline J gene. The chain recombines TRBV7-9 with TRBJ2-3, with D possibly matching TRBD2 (7 bases). The V end lost 3 bases, the J end lost 2 bases, and 9 bases lay between the germline ends. There are 14 residues in the CDR3. Germline values: CDR1 SEHNR, CDR2 FQNEAQ (reference sequence). CDR3 bases read: TGTGCCAGCAGCTTTGCGGGGGCCACAGATACG. As protein: CASSFAGATDT. The whole CDR3 protein reads CASSFAGATDTQYF.

Worth noting for this clone: With the read ending 3 residues before the CDR3 end, the germline J gene is used to fill in that end. The V gene is TRBV2, the J gene TRBJ2-2; 9 nucleotides line up with TRBD2. The CDR3 loop spans 14 amino acids. The germline V gene encodes CDR1 SNHLY and CDR2 FYNNEI. V was pared by 7 bases and J by 1 base, with 1 base of the junction left unmatched. The CDR3 DNA, read in part, is TGTGCCAGCAAGCGGGAGGAGAACACCGGGGAG. Residues: CASKREENTGE. The full CDR3 protein is CASKREENTGELFF.

As regards this clone: Read sequence stops 3 residues before the CDR3 end, and the germline J gene provides the missing end. The chain couples TRBV4-1 to TRBJ2-7; 9 nucleotides line up with TRBD2. The length of the CDR3 is 16 residues. Trimming removed 0 bases from V and 1 base from J; junction bases left unmatched: 4. Germline CDR1 MGHRA, CDR2 YSYEKL. Incomplete CDR3 DNA: TGCGCCAGCAGCCAAGATCCGACTAGCGGTTCCTACGAG. Translating gives CASSQDPTSGSYE. The full CDR3 reads CASSQDPTSGSYEQYF.

Remarks on this clone: The read ends 3 residues early relative to the CDR3; the germline J gene fills the gap. The chain links TRBV7-3 to TRBJ2-6, with 8 nucleotides matching TRBD1. Looked up from germline, CDR1 is SGHTA and CDR2 is FQGTGA. The V and J ends lost 1 base and 2 bases, in that order; junction bases with no gene match: 7. The CDR3 loop spans 18 amino acids. CDR3 DNA (partial): TGTGCCAGCAGCTTAATGGGGGGACAGGCGACTGGGGCCAACGTC. Translation: CASSLMGGQATGANV. The CDR3 in full is CASSLMGGQATGANVLTF.

A word on this clone: The read falls 3 residues short of the CDR3 end, and the missing part is taken from the germline J gene. V is TRBV5-4 and J is TRBJ2-1; D is uncertain. This CDR3 is built from 15 residues. The V end was cut by 4 bases, the J end by 7 bases, with 18 bases between. Germline CDR1 reads SGHNT; CDR2 reads YYREEE (reference sequence). This CDR3 is CASSPRGLGANEQFF. The CDR3 bases that were read are TGTGCCAGCAGCCCGCGTGGTCTAGGCGCTAATGAG.

To note about this clone: Read coverage stops 3 residues before the CDR3 terminus; the germline J gene supplies the remainder. The rearrangement joins TRBV6-1 to TRBJ1-4; a possible D gene is TRBD1 (5 bases). The CDR3 loop spans 15 amino acids. The germline V gene has CDR1 MNHNS and CDR2 SASEGT. The germline V and J ends were trimmed by 1 base and 0 bases, with 6 bases remaining between them. CDR3 DNA, as far as it was read: TGTGCCAGCAGTGAAGGGGGGGCAACTAATGAAAAA. Translating gives CASSEGGATNEK. The whole CDR3 reads CASSEGGATNEKLFF.

Points on this clone: The CDR3 is cut off 3 residues early in the read; its end comes from the germline J gene. The rearrangement joins TRBV7-8 to TRBJ2-1; TRBD2 is a possible D gene (6 bases). The germline V gene encodes CDR1 SGHVS and CDR2 FQNEAQ. CDR3 size: 17 residues. V was trimmed by 3 bases and J by 3 bases, leaving 18 bases between them. CDR3 in amino acids: CASSLGGAGDYYNEQFF. Incomplete CDR3 DNA: TGTGCCAGCAGCTTGGGAGGAGCGGGTGATTACTACAATGAG. Using reference TRBV7-8 and TRBJ2-1 for the parts outside the CDR3, the full variable domain is GAGVSQSPRYKVAKRGQDVALRCDPISGHVSLFWYQQALGQGPEFLTYFQNEAQLDKSGLPSDRFFAERPEGSVSTLKIQRTQQEDSAVYLCASSLGGAGDYYNEQFFGPGTRLTVL.

Notes on this clone: The CDR3 is cut off 3 residues early in the read; its end comes from the germline J gene. The chain is built from TRBV5-1 and TRBJ1-1; 9 nucleotides line up with TRBD1. The trim removed 3 bases at V and 0 bases at J, leaving 3 bases unmatched. The CDR3 has 15 amino acids. The V gene's germline CDR1 is SGHRS and CDR2 YFSETQ. This chain's CDR3 is CASSSWTGVNTEAFF. CDR3 DNA (partial): TGCGCCAGCAGCTCCTGGACAGGGGTGAACACTGAA.

As for this clone: The read is 3 residues too short to cover the CDR3 end, so that end is filled in from the germline J gene. This chain links TRBV5-1 with TRBJ2-6, with D tentatively TRBD2 (5 bases). The CDR3 is made up of 19 amino acids. V dropped 0 bases and J dropped 2 bases, with 18 bases sitting between them. In germline, CDR1 is SGHRS, CDR2 YFSETQ. CDR3 loop: CASSLEAVSAGAGANVLTF. CDR3 DNA, as far as it was read: TGCGCCAGCAGCTTGGAAGCGGTCAGCGCTGGCGCTGGGGCCAACGTC.

This clone is medium-sized by frequency. The part of the CDR3 DNA that was read is TGTGCCAGCAGTAAAGGACAAGGGAGCACAGATACG. It is translated as CASSKGQGSTDT. The CDR3 in full is CASSKGQGSTDTQYF. The chain joins TRBV6-1 to TRBJ2-3; tentatively, D is TRBD1 (5 bases). With the read ending 3 residues before the CDR3 end, the germline J gene is used to fill in that end. Trimming took off 5 bases at V and 0 bases at J, with 12 bases between the two ends. The germline CDR1 and CDR2 sequences are MNHNS and SASEGT. This CDR3 region has 15 residues.

With regard to this clone: The read comes to an end 3 residues before the CDR3 does, leaving the germline J gene to fill in the end. The chain recombines TRBV30 with TRBJ1-3; D may be TRBD1 (5 bases). The V gene's germline CDR1 is GTSNPN and CDR2 SVGIG (reference sequence). The CDR3 runs to 10 residues. The CDR3 loop reads CAWSRQTIYF. The sequenced part of the CDR3 DNA is TGTGCCTGGAGTAGACAGACG. Full variable domain (remainder filled in from reference TRBV30 and TRBJ1-3): SQTIHQWPATLVQPVGSPLSLECTVEGTSNPNLYWYRQAAGRGLQLLFYSVGIGQISSEVPQNLSASRPQDRQFILSSKKLLLSDSGFYLCAWSRQTIYFGEGSWLTVV.

The CDR3 region is CASSPYDLAGEFGELFF. The CDR3 bases that were read are TGTGCCAGCTCACCATACGATCTAGCGGGAGAATTCGGGGAG. V gene TRBV18 combines with J gene TRBJ2-2; TRBD2 matches 10 bases. The read terminates 3 residues ahead of where the CDR3 ends, so the germline J gene completes it. Trimming at V came to 2 bases and at J to 7 bases, leaving 10 bases not matched to a gene. Germline CDR1 KGHSH, CDR2 LQKENI. The CDR3 is 17 amino acids. The whole variable domain, remainder taken from reference TRBV18 and TRBJ2-2, is NAGVMQNPRHLVRRRGQEARLRCSPMKGHSHVYWYRQLPEEGLKFMVYLQKENIIDESGMPKERFSAEFPKEGPSILRIQQVVRGDSAAYFCASSPYDLAGEFGELFFGEGSRLTVL.

Remarks on this clone: The CDR3 end falls 3 residues outside the read, so it is completed with the germline J gene. The chain uses TRBV12-5 and TRBJ1-1; 8 nucleotides agree with TRBD1. CDR3 size: 12 residues. The germline V gene encodes CDR1 LGHNT and CDR2 FRNRAP. The sequenced part of the CDR3 DNA is TGTGCTAGTGGTCAACAGGGGGGAGAA. It translates to CASGQQGGE. The entire CDR3 reads CASGQQGGEAFF.

Remarks on this clone: The read ends 3 residues before the CDR3 terminus; that terminus is restored from the germline J gene. The V call is TRBV28, the J call TRBJ1-4, with D possibly being TRBD1 (5 bases). Deletions cut 10 bases from V and 6 bases from J, with 12 bases between. The CDR3 is 12 residues long. Germline CDR1 and CDR2: MDHEN and SYDVKM. CDR3 sequence: CATGGGDEKLFF. The CDR3 bases that were read are TGTGCCACCGGCGGGGGGGATGAAAAA.

Of note for this clone: The CDR3 goes on 3 residues after the read ends, and that part is filled in from the germline J gene. The V gene is TRBV20-1, the J gene TRBJ2-1, with TRBD2 identical over 7 bases. The germline V gene encodes CDR1 DFQATT and CDR2 SNEGSKA (reference sequence). The ends lost 8 bases at V and 9 bases at J; junction bases unmatched: 10. The CDR3 runs to 12 residues. CDR3 in amino acids: CSPGGRAAEQFF. CDR3 DNA, as far as it was read: TGCAGTCCGGGAGGCAGGGCGGCTGAG.

Here the CDR3 reads CASSGLQGNTDTQYF. The part of the CDR3 DNA that was read is TGCGCCAGCAGCGGGTTACAGGGAAACACAGATACG. This rearrangement joins TRBV5-1 to TRBJ2-3; D is possibly TRBD1 (6 bases). The CDR3 goes on 3 residues after the read ends, and that part is filled in from the germline J gene. V lost 4 bases and J 2 bases, leaving 14 bases between the germline ends. This CDR3 is 15 amino acids long. Germline V gene data show CDR1 as SGHRS and CDR2 as YFSETQ.

A word on this clone: The read gets to within 3 residues of the CDR3 end, and the germline J gene fills in the rest. The chain recombines TRBV19 with TRBJ2-2, with D maybe TRBD2 (6 bases). The CDR3 runs 13 residues. Germline-derived CDR1 and CDR2 are LNHDA and SQIVND (reference sequence). The V and J ends lost 5 bases and 6 bases respectively, with 10 bases between them. The part of the CDR3 DNA that was read is TGTGCCAGTAGTTGGCGGGATCCCGGGGAG. Its protein is CASSWRDPGE. The full CDR3 protein reads CASSWRDPGELFF.

The CDR3 here is CASSLVESLETQYF. Partial CDR3 DNA: TGCGCCAGCAGCTTGGTTGAGAGCCTGGAGACC. J is TRBJ2-5 and V is TRBV5-1, with D hard to call. The CDR3 goes on 3 residues after the read ends, and that part is filled in from the germline J gene. CDR3 size: 14 residues. Trimming took off 0 bases at V and 5 bases at J, with 11 bases between the two ends. Germline V gene lookup returns CDR1 SGHRS and CDR2 YFSETQ. Full variable domain (rest looked up from reference TRBV5-1 and TRBJ2-5): KAGVTQTPRYLIKTRGQQVTLSCSPISGHRSVSWYQQTPGQGLQFLFEYFSETQRNKGNFPGRFSGRQFSNSRSEMNVSTLELGDSALYLCASSLVESLETQYFGPGTRLLVL.

Of note for this clone: The DNA ends 3 residues before the CDR3 does, and the rest of the CDR3 is filled in from the germline J gene. The genes are TRBV7-9 and TRBJ1-2; D might be TRBD1 (6 bases). This CDR3 spans 15 amino acids. Trimming stripped 5 bases from V and 1 base from J, with 14 bases between. CDR1 SEHNR and CDR2 FQNEAQ come from the germline V gene (reference sequence). The part of the CDR3 DNA that was read is TGTGCCAGCAGCCCTTCGGGACAAGATAACTATGGC. Translated: CASSPSGQDNYG. The full CDR3 protein reads CASSPSGQDNYGYTF. Full variable domain (missing parts from reference TRBV7-9 and TRBJ1-2): DTGVSQNPRHKITKRGQNVTFRCDPISEHNRLYWYRQTLGQGPEFLTYFQNEAQLEKSRLLSDRFSAERPKGSFSTLEIQRTEQGDSAMYLCASSPSGQDNYGYTFGSGTRLTVV.

With respect to this clone: Read data end 3 residues before the CDR3 end; the end is taken from the germline J gene. The J gene is TRBJ1-2, the V gene TRBV29-1; the D is unclear. This CDR3 comprises 13 residues. Trimming left V 4 bases short and J 7 bases short, with 16 bases between. Per germline, CDR1 SQVTM and CDR2 ANQGSEA. CDR3: CSVGSATDIGYTF. The part of the CDR3 DNA that was read is TGCAGCGTTGGGTCTGCTACCGACATTGGC.

On this clone: Read data end 3 residues before the CDR3 end; the end is taken from the germline J gene. This rearrangement joins TRBV7-9 to TRBJ2-7, with 8 bases matching TRBD2. The CDR3 sequence is 15 residues long. Germline-derived CDR1 and CDR2 are SEHNR and FQNEAQ (reference sequence). Trimming removed 5 bases from V and 2 bases from J; junction bases left unmatched: 8. CDR3 bases read: TGTGCCAGCAGCCTCCGGGGGGGGCGAACCTACGAG. Encoded protein: CASSLRGGRTYE. The CDR3 as a whole reads CASSLRGGRTYEQYF.

To note about this clone: The read finishes 3 residues shy of the CDR3 end, and the germline J gene is used to complete it. The J gene is TRBJ1-4, the V gene TRBV19, with unresolved D. V gave up 6 bases and J gave up 5 bases, with 13 bases separating them. CDR1 is LNHDA and CDR2 is SQIVND in the germline V gene (reference sequence). This CDR3 is 14 amino acids long. This CDR3 is CASSRGVLNEKLFF. The part of the CDR3 DNA that was read is TGTGCCAGTAGCCGCGGGGTCCTCAATGAAAAA.

Comments on this clone: With the read ending 3 residues before the CDR3 end, the germline J gene is used to fill in that end. The chain is built from TRBV19 and TRBJ2-6; TRBD1 might be the D (6 bases). Germline CDR1 LNHDA, CDR2 SQIVND (reference sequence). The ends were cut back, 3 bases at V and 4 bases at J, with 10 bases in the middle. The CDR3 consists of 15 residues. CDR3 DNA (partial): TGTGCCAGTAGTATTAACAGGGAAGGGGCCAACGTC. This gives the protein CASSINREGANV. The full-length CDR3 reads as CASSINREGANVLTF.